The source of this TCR beta chain is a study of blood T cell repertoires in COVID-19. Germline V gene lookup returns CDR1 LGHNA and CDR2 YSLEER. The trim removed 3 bases at V and 2 bases at J, leaving 9 bases unmatched. The CDR3 sequence is 16 residues long. Profiled with immunoSEQ multiplex PCR; TCRdb holds only in-frame clones, not every one. The table lists 300,000 to 400,000 clones, approximately 90% of them singletons, with approximately 9.9% in the top ten. The chain carries TRBV4-3 and TRBJ2-5; 7 bases agree with TRBD2. Source material: peripheral blood. This clonotype was sampled from a young man with COVID-19, enrolled during active disease. The CDR3 reads CASSQGGEGKQETQYF. CDR3 in DNA: TGCGCCAGCAGCCAGGGGGGGGAGGGTAAACAAGAGACCCAGTACTTC.